These 20 T cell receptor beta chains share one sample of origin, sequenced in a study of regulatory T cells in long-lasting Graves disease. Library construction for TCR beta used iRepertoire HTBI primers and Arm-PCR of CDR3 regions. MiXCR, applied by TCRdb to the multiplex PCR reads, yields one record per CDR3 protein. The table includes over 250,000 distinct CDR3 sequences, 20% to 25% detected once. Time point defined: persistent/refractory GD, antithyroid drugs over 5 years with positive TRAb. Extracted PBMC RNA gave rise to the TCR library. This specimen was peripheral blood mononuclear cells (PBMCs), taken when the disease was refractory, from a patient treated with antithyroid drugs. These receptors came from a female donor with Graves disease.

This clonotype was recorded many times. The chain couples TRBV15 to TRBJ1-6; TRBD1 aligns across 10 bases. The CDR3 spans 16 residues. Germline CDR1 LNHNV, CDR2 YYDKDF (reference sequence). With 0 bases clipped from V and 8 bases from J, the junction kept 4 bases outside the gene matches. CDR3 amino acids: CATSRDLDRGHSPLHF. The CDR3, as DNA: TGTGCCACCAGCAGAGATTTAGACAGGGGGCATTCACCCCTCCACTTT.

This clonotype was detected many times. J is TRBJ2-5 and V is TRBV28; D may be TRBD2 (6 bases). V lost 3 bases and J 5 bases, leaving 22 bases between the germline ends. This CDR3 is 17 amino acids long. Germline CDR1 reads MDHEN; CDR2 reads SYDVKM. CDR3 protein: CASSFGGLSDASETQYF. The CDR3 region has the DNA TGTGCCAGCAGTTTCGGGGGACTCAGTGATGCTTCGGAGACCCAGTACTTC.

V usage is TRBV7-9 and J usage is TRBJ2-2; D is possibly TRBD2 (5 bases). Trimming pared 2 bases from V and 3 bases from J, leaving 10 bases between. This CDR3 is built from 15 residues. The germline V gene encodes CDR1 SEHNR and CDR2 FQNEAQ (reference sequence). CDR3 sequence: CASSLTAVDTGELFF. The CDR3 DNA reads TGTGCCAGCAGCTTAACAGCGGTCGACACCGGGGAGCTGTTTTTT. Full variable domain (outside the CDR3, taken from reference TRBV7-9 and TRBJ2-2): DTGVSQNPRHKITKRGQNVTFRCDPISEHNRLYWYRQTLGQGPEFLTYFQNEAQLEKSRLLSDRFSAERPKGSFSTLEIQRTEQGDSAMYLCASSLTAVDTGELFFGEGSRLTVL.

This clonotype was seen repeatedly, ten times or more. The rearrangement links TRBV6-2 or TRBV6-3 to TRBJ2-7, with D perhaps assigned TRBD1 or TRBD2 (6 bases each). In germline, CDR1 is MNHEY, CDR2 SVGEGT. This CDR3 spans 16 amino acids. Trimming removed 0 bases at V and 2 bases at J, with 14 bases between. The CDR3 here is CASSYSGGEGTYEQYF. CDR3 coding DNA: TGTGCCAGCAGTTACTCGGGGGGCGAGGGAACCTACGAGCAGTACTTC.

This clonotype showed up just a few times. This sequence joins TRBV20-1 and TRBJ1-5; D not certain. CDR3 size: 13 residues. V was trimmed by 0 bases and J by 7 bases, leaving 10 bases between them. CDR1 and CDR2 (germline): DFQATT, SNEGSKA (reference sequence). CDR3 bases: TGCAGTGCTAGAGAAGTCAGTGGCCAGCCCCAGCATTTT. Amino acid sequence: CSAREVSGQPQHF.

This clonotype was found many times. This chain connects TRBV11-2 to TRBJ2-5; D remains unclear. The length of the CDR3 is 14 residues. V dropped 2 bases and J dropped 1 base, with 8 bases sitting between them. Per the germline V gene, CDR1 is SGHAT and CDR2 is FQNNGV. The CDR3 region is CASSLSAPQETQYF. CDR3 nucleotide sequence: TGTGCCAGCAGCTTATCTGCCCCCCAAGAGACCCAGTACTTC.

The table lists this clonotype with a count of one. V usage is TRBV6-5 and J usage is TRBJ1-5; 7 nucleotides match TRBD1. The CDR3 covers 16 residues. The J segment lost 4 bases and the V segment lost 4 bases, leaving 10 bases of the junction unmatched. Germline V CDR1 and CDR2: MNHEY, SVGAGI. The CDR3 loop is CASSSASGGGNQPQHF. In DNA form, the CDR3 reads TGTGCCAGCAGTTCCGCCTCAGGGGGAGGGAATCAGCCCCAGCATTTT.

This clonotype came up a few times. This chain connects TRBV6-2 or TRBV6-3 to TRBJ2-5; D might be TRBD2 (5 bases). CDR3 length: 15 amino acids. From germline, CDR1 is MNHEY and CDR2 SVGEGT. The germline V and J ends were trimmed by 5 bases and 1 base, with 14 bases remaining between them. This CDR3 reads CASSRLSGPQETQYF. CDR3 DNA sequence: TGTGCCAGCAGTCGCCTCAGCGGCCCCCAAGAGACCCAGTACTTC.

This clonotype was counted between two and nine times. The chain carries TRBV30 and TRBJ2-7; tentative D call: TRBD1 (5 bases). The germline CDR1 and CDR2 sequences are GTSNPN and SVGIG (reference sequence). Trimming stripped 0 bases from V and 0 bases from J, with 9 bases between. The CDR3 is 14 amino acids. CDR3 DNA: TGTGCCTGGAGTGTCCGACAGAGCTCCTACGAGCAGTACTTC. Protein: CAWSVRQSSYEQYF.

In its sample, this clonotype was seen once. A much larger clone is a single base away; this may be a read error. The V gene is TRBV24-1, the J gene TRBJ1-5; D not certain. Germline assignment: CDR1 KGHDR and CDR2 SFDVKD. The length of the CDR3 is 19 residues. The V gene lost 0 bases and the J gene lost 4 bases, with 21 bases spanning the gap. The CDR3 here is CATSDLSQQPLDPNQPQHF. In DNA, the CDR3 is TGTGCCACCAGTGATTTGTCCCAACAGCCGCTTGATCCGAATCAGCCCCAGCATTTT.

The chain links TRBV7-2 to TRBJ2-7; perhaps D is TRBD1 or TRBD2 (5 bases each). Trimming removed 1 base from V and 7 bases from J, with 14 bases in between. Germline V lookup: CDR1 SGHTA, CDR2 FQGNSA. This CDR3 has 14 residues. The CDR3 DNA reads TGTGCCAGCAGCTTAGTATCGGGGCCGGGGGAGCAGTACTTC. Encoded protein: CASSLVSGPGEQYF.

V and J are TRBV7-2 and TRBJ1-2; TRBD1 might be the D (6 bases). Germline V gives CDR1 SGHTA, CDR2 FQGNSA. The CDR3 is 13 amino acids. V was shortened by 5 bases and J by 7 bases, with 14 bases between the two germline ends. CDR3: CASSDQGKGGYTF. The CDR3 DNA is TGTGCCAGCAGCGACCAGGGGAAAGGTGGCTACACCTTC.

V and J are TRBV7-9 and TRBJ2-5, with D tentatively TRBD1 or TRBD2 (5 bases each). This CDR3 is built from 15 residues. The V and J ends lost 6 bases and 4 bases respectively, with 18 bases between them. CDR1 is SEHNR, CDR2 FQNEAQ, per germline (reference sequence). CDR3 sequence (DNA): TGTGCCAGCAGTTCATATCGGACTGGGGGAGAGACCCAGTACTTC. It encodes CASSSYRTGGETQYF.

This chain links TRBV9 with TRBJ2-7; a weak D match, TRBD1 (6 bases). Germline CDR1 SGDLS, CDR2 YYNGEE. The CDR3 runs to 13 residues. Trimming stripped 5 bases from V and 1 base from J, with 10 bases between. This chain's CDR3 is CASRWGRSYEQYF. The CDR3 nucleotides are TGTGCCAGCAGATGGGGGCGGTCCTACGAGCAGTACTTC.

The rearrangement joins TRBV10-1 to TRBJ2-7, with 11 bases matching TRBD1. The CDR3 runs to 15 residues. Germline-derived CDR1 and CDR2 are WNHNN and SYGVQD (reference sequence). J gave up 5 bases and V 4 bases, and 7 bases lay outside the gene matches. CDR3 sequence: CASSVMPGQGDEQYF. As DNA, the CDR3 is TGCGCCAGCAGTGTGATGCCGGGACAGGGGGACGAGCAGTACTTC.

The rearrangement links TRBV5-5 to TRBJ1-5, with 8 bases matching TRBD1. Germline V gene lookup returns CDR1 SGHKS and CDR2 YYEKEE (reference sequence). The CDR3 loop spans 14 amino acids. The ends lost 5 bases at V and 7 bases at J; junction bases unmatched: 8. CDR3 loop: CASSTGGWEQPQHF. The CDR3 DNA is TGTGCCAGCAGTACAGGGGGATGGGAGCAGCCCCAGCATTTT. Full variable domain (missing parts from reference TRBV5-5 and TRBJ1-5): DAGVTQSPTHLIKTRGQQVTLRCSPISGHKSVSWYQQVLGQGPQFIFQYYEKEERGRGNFPDRFSARQFPNYSSELNVNALLLGDSALYLCASSTGGWEQPQHFGDGTRLSIL.

This clonotype was seen ten or more times. The CDR3 reads CASLPGGGLIHEQYF. DNA for the CDR3: TGTGCCAGCTTACCCGGCGGGGGATTGATACACGAGCAGTACTTC. The rearrangement uses TRBV6-1 and TRBJ2-7; TRBD2 agrees at 7 bases. CDR1 is MNHNS, CDR2 SASEGT, per germline. V gave up 8 bases and J gave up 5 bases; unmatched junction bases: 15. CDR3 size: 15 residues.

This sequence joins TRBV6-9 and TRBJ1-6, with a possible D match to TRBD1 (5 bases). Germline V gene sequence: CDR1 MNHGY, CDR2 SVAAGI. The CDR3 runs 15 residues. The V end lost 3 bases, the J end lost 9 bases, and 15 bases lay between the germline ends. CDR3 residues: CASSYGDSRISPLHF. The CDR3 region has the DNA TGTGCCAGCAGTTACGGCGACAGCCGGATTTCACCCCTCCACTTT.

This clonotype was seen repeatedly, ten times or more. The chain joins TRBV6-2 or TRBV6-3 to TRBJ1-2; TRBD1 is a possible D gene (5 bases). Trimming took 5 bases from V and 1 from J, leaving 14 bases between them. CDR3 size: 15 residues. In germline, CDR1 is MNHEY, CDR2 SVGEGT. CDR3 DNA sequence: TGTGCCAGCAGTCCGCTGAGGGGACGTAACTATGGCTACACCTTC. Translated, it gives CASSPLRGRNYGYTF.

Concerning this clonotype: This may be a read error, as it is one base from a much larger clone. The CDR3 end shows no conserved phenylalanine or tryptophan, and so a read error is likely. This rearrangement joins TRBV28 to TRBJ2-2; D is unclear. Between the trimmed V and J ends, which lost 10 bases and 4 bases, there was a span of 16 bases. The germline V gene has CDR1 MDHEN and CDR2 SYDVKM. The CDR3 is made up of 14 amino acids. The CDR3 nucleotides are TGTGCCACCAGGAACAGAGACTTCACCGGGGAGCTGTTTTTG. It encodes CATRNRDFTGELFL.